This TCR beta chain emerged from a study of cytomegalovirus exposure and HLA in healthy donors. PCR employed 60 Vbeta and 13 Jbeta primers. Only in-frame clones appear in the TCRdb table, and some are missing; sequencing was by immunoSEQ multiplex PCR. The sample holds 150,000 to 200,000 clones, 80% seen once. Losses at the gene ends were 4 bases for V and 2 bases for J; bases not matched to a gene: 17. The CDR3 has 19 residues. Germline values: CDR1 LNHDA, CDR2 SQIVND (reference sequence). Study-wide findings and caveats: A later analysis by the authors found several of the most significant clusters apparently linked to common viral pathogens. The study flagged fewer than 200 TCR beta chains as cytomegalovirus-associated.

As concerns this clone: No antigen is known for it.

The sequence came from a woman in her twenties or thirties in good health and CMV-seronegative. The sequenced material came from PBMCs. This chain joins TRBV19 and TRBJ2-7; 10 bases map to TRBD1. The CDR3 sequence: CASSRGGGGQGIVAYEQYF. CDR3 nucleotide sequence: TGTGCCAGTAGTAGGGGAGGGGGGGGACAGGGGATCGTAGCCTACGAGCAGTACTTC.